This TCR beta chain was sequenced for a study of STAT3 mutations in large granular lymphocyte leukemia (dated by TCRdb to 2018 to 2020). The study in broad terms: About half of the T-LGLL patients who underwent longitudinal sequencing carried canonical activating STAT3 mutations. More than half of T-LGLL patients received one or more immunosuppressive therapy regimens, with hematologic response in around 40% of those treated. For each patient, sequencing was performed at an average of roughly 4 time points, with a range of 2 to 8 samplings. As controls, the study also included longitudinal sequencing of a couple of patients with natural killer LGL leukemia. Patients with T-cell large granular lymphocyte leukemia underwent serial deep sequencing of TCRbeta CDR3 and STAT3 to reconstruct clonal hierarchy and dynamics. From an initial cohort of hundreds of LGL patients, roughly 17 representative T-LGLL cases were chosen for longitudinal sequencing of TCRbeta and STAT3.

DNA was extracted from blood mononuclear cells, with the same DNA used for both TCR and STAT3 sequencing. Paper-wide results and their limitations: TCR clonotype switching after therapy was seen in about 35% of the 18 patients, with all newly emerging clones being STAT3 wild type. The burden of the dominant TCR clone was higher than the STAT3 mutant burden in several patients, which suggests that the STAT3 mutation arose secondarily inside a clone that had already expanded. Variable intervals between samplings and differing treatment regimens complicated linking therapy response to changes in TCR clonal burden. All T-LGLL patients had at least one immunodominant TCRbeta clonotype, and roughly half had multiple immunodominant subclonotypes. Because no samples were available when a clone first appeared, clonal expansion had to be inferred from samplings taken at other points. Since codominant clonotypes persisted in some patients, a small but highly pathogenic clone may have gone undetected.

TCRbeta libraries were sequenced on an Illumina MiSeq, and an average of about 40,773 productive templates per sample was obtained. Using multiplex PCR amplification, the immunoSEQ assay generated the TCRbeta CDR3 libraries. On the study's bioinformatics: Following a previously defined approach, repertoire diversity was calculated, and values close to 0 point to extremely monoclonal samples. TCRdb mirrors the immuneACCESS table, restricted to in-frame sequences. Some clones are absent from its copies; in checked studies, under half trace to an unresolved V gene, and the reason for the others is unknown. V, J and clone size are those of that table, while D and trimming were read from the DNA. Counted in this sample were over 15,000 clones; around nine tenths of them appeared once. About 10% of the sample is in the top ten clones. As encoded in the germline V gene (reference sequence), CDR1 is SEHNR while CDR2 is FQNEAQ. The CDR3, from cysteine to phenylalanine, totals 13 residues. The read is trimmed to its CDR3 DNA, 39 bases read in frame from base 1. V loses 6 bases, J loses 1 base, and the germline ends lie 9 bases apart.

Points on this clone: What antigen it recognizes has not been identified. The record has no base qualities; no much larger clone is one base away.

The chain links TRBV7-9 with TRBJ1-1; a weak D assignment points to TRBD1 (6 bases agree). Sequences were obtained from peripheral blood mononuclear cells. The TCR originated in a woman aged 45 to 65 with T-cell large granular lymphocyte leukemia. Some clones in this sample may be carry-over from other donors' samples. The age is the age at diagnosis. Read as DNA, the sequence is TGTGCCAGCAGGGAGGGGGGGAACACTGAAGCTTTCTTT. This gives the protein CASREGGNTEAFF.